This T cell receptor beta chain is drawn from a study of T cell repertoires in cytomegalovirus infection. Across the study: Through public TCR beta signatures, both CMV infection and matching HLA type were indicated.

This clonotype was found a few times. Its specificity is not known. Germline CDR1 LGHNT, CDR2 FRNRAP. The CDR3 loop spans 15 amino acids. Trimming left V 0 bases short and J 5 bases short, with 13 bases between. MiXCR was run by TCRdb on the reads, yielding one entry per CDR3 protein. Here the sample spans 95,000 to 120,000 distinct CDR3 sequences, over 30% being singletons. This sequence originates from a human donor in good health (CMV status not recorded). Some clones in this sample may be carry-over from other donors' samples. The rearrangement joins TRBV12-5 to TRBJ1-1, with a possible D match to TRBD1 (5 bases). Sequencing was performed on CD8+ T cells from cultured PBMCs, taken from culture after CMV antigen stimulation. In DNA form, the CDR3 reads TGTGCTAGTGGTTTGGTCTATGGGGGTCTGACTGAAGCTTTCTTT. As protein: CASGLVYGGLTEAFF.